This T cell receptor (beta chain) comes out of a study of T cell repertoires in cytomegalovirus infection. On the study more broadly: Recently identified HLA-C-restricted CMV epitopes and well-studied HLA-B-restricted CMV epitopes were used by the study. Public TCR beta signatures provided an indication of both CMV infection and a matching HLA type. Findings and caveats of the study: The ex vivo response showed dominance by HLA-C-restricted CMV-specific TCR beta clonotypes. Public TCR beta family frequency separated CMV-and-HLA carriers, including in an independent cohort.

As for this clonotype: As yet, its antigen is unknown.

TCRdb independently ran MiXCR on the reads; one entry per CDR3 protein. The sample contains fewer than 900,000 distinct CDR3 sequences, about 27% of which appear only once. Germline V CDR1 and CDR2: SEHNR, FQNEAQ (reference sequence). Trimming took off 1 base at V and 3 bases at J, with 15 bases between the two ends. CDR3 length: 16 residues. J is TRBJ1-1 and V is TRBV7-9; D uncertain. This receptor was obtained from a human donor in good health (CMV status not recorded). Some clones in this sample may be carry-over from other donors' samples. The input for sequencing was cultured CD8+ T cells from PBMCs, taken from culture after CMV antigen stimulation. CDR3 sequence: CASSLGRSGLDTEAFF. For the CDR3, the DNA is TGTGCCAGCAGCTTAGGGAGATCGGGTTTGGACACTGAAGCTTTCTTT.